Listed below are T cell receptor beta chains from one sample, sequenced in a study of shared clonotypes between healthy human individuals. Profiling relied on immunoSEQ multiplex PCR, and the TCRdb table lists in-frame clones only, not all of them. This table has roughly 2,000,000 clones, about 95% appearing once. The sample comprised naive CD8+ T cells sorted from blood. These receptors were obtained from a man younger than 35 in good health. Each CDR3 is given with its conserved first and last residue. Each record gives: D gene, J gene, V gene, clone size, CDR3 DNA, CDR3 protein. A D gene is named only where the DNA matches it firmly. For some rows the clone size is stated as once, few or many, or as a class when expanded; others skip it.

d_call: -
j_call: TRBJ2-7
v_call: TRBV7-6
clone_size: -
cdr3_nt: TGTGCCAGCAGCTTAGAGTCATATACCTACGAGCAGTACTTC
cdr3_aa: CASSLESYTYEQYF

d_call: -
j_call: TRBJ1-1
v_call: TRBV6-6
clone_size: -
cdr3_nt: TGTGCCAGCAGTTACTCTCCGAGGACTGAAGCTTTCTTT
cdr3_aa: CASSYSPRTEAFF

d_call: -
j_call: TRBJ2-6
v_call: TRBV9
clone_size: -
cdr3_nt: TGTGCCAGCAGCCGTGGTGCCAACGTCCTGACTTTC
cdr3_aa: CASSRGANVLTF

d_call: TRBD1
j_call: TRBJ1-3
v_call: TRBV7-9
clone_size: -
cdr3_nt: TGTGCCAGCAGCTTAACGGCGACAGGGTTTGGAAACACCATATATTTT
cdr3_aa: CASSLTATGFGNTIYF

d_call: -
j_call: TRBJ1-1
v_call: TRBV6-5
clone_size: -
cdr3_nt: TGTGCCAGCAGTTTAACGCGGGGGGCGAAGGACACTGAAGCTTTCTTT
cdr3_aa: CASSLTRGAKDTEAFF

d_call: -
j_call: TRBJ2-7
v_call: TRBV7-6
clone_size: -
cdr3_nt: TGTGCCAGCAGCTTAGAGGGCAGCGGCGAGCAGTACTTC
cdr3_aa: CASSLEGSGEQYF

d_call: -
j_call: TRBJ2-2
v_call: TRBV30
clone_size: -
cdr3_nt: TGTGCCTGCCCTAGCTACACCGGGGAGCTGTTTTTT
cdr3_aa: CACPSYTGELFF

d_call: -
j_call: TRBJ2-3
v_call: TRBV9
clone_size: -
cdr3_nt: TGTGCCAGCAGCCCTCATACAGCTAGCACAGATACGCAGTATTTT
cdr3_aa: CASSPHTASTDTQYF

d_call: -
j_call: TRBJ2-4
v_call: TRBV28
clone_size: -
cdr3_nt: TGTGCCAGCAGTTGGGGTCAGGGAAACATTCAGTACTTC
cdr3_aa: CASSWGQGNIQYF

d_call: -
j_call: TRBJ1-1
v_call: TRBV19
clone_size: -
cdr3_nt: TGTGCCAGCAAAATCATGGGGAACACTGAAGCTTTCTTT
cdr3_aa: CASKIMGNTEAFF

d_call: TRBD2
j_call: TRBJ2-7
v_call: TRBV4-3
clone_size: once
cdr3_nt: TGCGCCAACATTACTAGCGGGAGCTCCTACGAGCAGTACTTC
cdr3_aa: CANITSGSSYEQYF

d_call: -
j_call: TRBJ2-1
v_call: TRBV27
clone_size: -
cdr3_nt: TGTGCCAGCAGTTTAACCGGGACTTTCGGGGTCAATGAGCAGTTCTTC
cdr3_aa: CASSLTGTFGVNEQFF

d_call: -
j_call: TRBJ2-2
v_call: TRBV25-1
clone_size: -
cdr3_nt: TGTGCCAGCAGTGCAGGTTTGAGCACCGGGGAGCTGTTTTTT
cdr3_aa: CASSAGLSTGELFF

d_call: TRBD2
j_call: TRBJ2-7
v_call: TRBV4-1
clone_size: -
cdr3_nt: TGCGCCAGCAGCCAAAACGGGGGGGCCTACGAGCAGTACTTC
cdr3_aa: CASSQNGGAYEQYF

d_call: -
j_call: TRBJ2-3
v_call: TRBV27
clone_size: -
cdr3_nt: TGTGCCAGCAAACACGTAGCGGTTAGCACAGATACGCAGTATTTT
cdr3_aa: CASKHVAVSTDTQYF

d_call: -
j_call: TRBJ1-4
v_call: TRBV11-2
clone_size: -
cdr3_nt: TGTGCCAGCAGCCTAACCAATGAAAAACTGTTTTTT
cdr3_aa: CASSLTNEKLFF

d_call: -
j_call: TRBJ2-7
v_call: TRBV5-6
clone_size: -
cdr3_nt: TGTGCCAGCAGCCCGACTGGGGGAGTGAGCGAGCAGTACTTC
cdr3_aa: CASSPTGGVSEQYF